Below, 25 T cell receptor beta chains from the same sample are listed, as sequenced in a study of molecular identifiers for immune sequencing clone quantification. TCRdb analysed the PCR reads with MiXCR anew, one entry per CDR3 protein. The sample has 65,000 to 70,000 distinct CDR3 sequences; 15% to 20% are singletons. Specimen: naive CD8+ T cells from blood, with Jurkat cell RNA spiked in. Subset meaning: FACS-sorted CD8+CD4-CCR7+CD45RA+ naive T cells. These receptors were taken from a human donor in good health. Some libraries in this study had Jurkat cell RNA spiked in.

As for this clonotype: A read error is possible here, since a much larger clone lies one base away. The chain combines TRBV20-1 with TRBJ2-3, with a weak D call TRBD2 (5 bases). CDR3 length: 14 residues. Germline lookup yields CDR1 DFQATT and CDR2 SNEGSKA (reference sequence). CDR3 sequence: CGATGGFFSDTQYF. The CDR3 region has the DNA TGCGGTGCCACGGGCGGGTTCTTTTCAGATACGCAGTATTTT.

This clonotype was seen only a few times. V usage is TRBV19 and J usage is TRBJ1-5; D is uncertain. This CDR3 has 17 residues. In germline, CDR1 is LNHDA, CDR2 SQIVND (reference sequence). V shed 0 bases and J shed 1 base, with 13 bases lying between them. The CDR3 DNA follows: TGTGCCAGTAGTATAGATCCGGCTGGGTTGAGCAATCAGCCCCAGCATTTT. It yields the protein CASSIDPAGLSNQPQHF.

There are many counts of this clonotype. This chain uses TRBV4-1 with TRBJ2-7; TRBD1 matches 9 bases. V lost 0 bases, J lost 5 bases, and 14 bases stayed unmatched. The CDR3 is 18 amino acids. Germline V gene data show CDR1 as MGHRA and CDR2 as YSYEKL. This CDR3 reads CASSQDYSRDRDFDEQYF. DNA of the CDR3: TGCGCCAGCAGCCAAGATTATAGCCGGGACAGGGATTTCGACGAGCAGTACTTC.

This clonotype was seen many times. The V and J genes are TRBV27 and TRBJ2-3; possibly TRBD1 for D (5 bases). The CDR3 loop spans 14 amino acids. V gave up 5 bases and J gave up 2 bases, with 11 bases separating them. Germline CDR1 reads MNHEY; CDR2 reads SMNVEV (reference sequence). Here the CDR3 reads CASSPGHNTDTQYF. CDR3 DNA: TGTGCCAGCAGTCCTGGACACAACACAGATACGCAGTATTTT.

The chain has TRBV7-9 and TRBJ1-1; D ambiguous. This CDR3 region has 13 residues. Germline CDR1 is SEHNR and CDR2 is FQNEAQ (reference sequence). With 7 bases removed from V and 4 bases from J, the gap between germline ends came to 13 bases. The CDR3 reads CASTPQDGTEAFF. The CDR3 bases are TGTGCCAGCACCCCCCAGGACGGCACTGAAGCTTTCTTT.

This clonotype was observed many times. The chain is built from TRBV6-2 or TRBV6-3 and TRBJ1-5; D is undetermined. Germline loops: CDR1 MNHEY, CDR2 SVGEGT. The CDR3 extends over 14 amino acids. V gave up 6 bases and J gave up 1 base, with 10 bases separating them. The CDR3 region is CASRILGSNQPQHF. Here the CDR3 DNA reads TGTGCCAGCAGAATATTGGGAAGCAATCAGCCCCAGCATTTT.

This clonotype has a count of ten or more. The junction does not match germline at one end; this may be a read error. The V and J genes are TRBV13 and TRBJ2-7, with 11 positions matching TRBD2. The CDR3 runs to 11 residues. CDR1 is PRHDT and CDR2 is FYEKMQ in the germline V gene (reference sequence). The CDR3 DNA follows: TGTGCCAGCAGCTTAATGGGACTAGCGGAATTC. Its protein is CASSLMGLAEF. Variable domain in full (rest from reference TRBV13 and TRBJ2-7): AAGVIQSPRHLIKEKRETATLKCYPIPRHDTVYWYQQGPGQDPQFLISFYEKMQSDKGSIPDRFSAQQFSDYHSELNMSSLELGDSALYFCASSLMGLAEFGPGTRLTVT.

In the case of this clonotype: A read error may explain this, as a much larger clone is one base away. CDR3 nucleotide sequence: TGTGCCAGCGTGTTGGCGAAGGAGTACTTC. This gives the protein CASVLAKEYF. The gene calls are TRBV2 and TRBJ2-7, with no clear D. This CDR3 region has 10 residues. Germline CDR1 and CDR2: SNHLY and FYNNEI. The ends were cut back, 8 bases at V and 11 bases at J, with 13 bases in the middle.

Remarks on this clonotype: A much more abundant neighbour one base away suggests this may be a read error. This sequence joins TRBV28 and TRBJ2-7, with D tentatively TRBD2 (6 bases). CDR3 length: 11 amino acids. Germline CDR1 and CDR2: MDHEN and SYDVKM. V lost 4 bases, J lost 5 bases, and 6 bases lay in between. CDR3 bases: TGTGCCAGCAGTTCTAGCGACGAGCAGTACTTC. It yields the protein CASSSSDEQYF.

The genes are TRBV27 and TRBJ1-1; D remains unclear. Germline-derived CDR1 and CDR2 are MNHEY and SMNVEV (reference sequence). This CDR3 has 15 amino acids. Trimming stripped 2 bases from V and 0 bases from J, with 10 bases between. The CDR3 sequence is CASSLLFSVNTEAFF. The CDR3 region has the DNA TGTGCCAGCAGTTTACTTTTCTCGGTGAACACTGAAGCTTTCTTT.

The chain carries TRBV27 and TRBJ2-7, with D possibly being TRBD1 (6 bases). This CDR3 has 15 amino acids. Trimming took 6 bases from V and 3 from J, leaving 18 bases between them. Germline V gene lookup returns CDR1 MNHEY and CDR2 SMNVEV (reference sequence). The CDR3 DNA sequence: TGTGCCAGCAGCAATAGGGGGACCTGGGACTACGAGCAGTACTTC. Its translation is CASSNRGTWDYEQYF.

The table lists this clonotype with a few counts. Since a much larger clone is just one base distant, this may be a read error. This sequence joins TRBV15 and TRBJ2-3; 7 nucleotides agree with TRBD2. Per germline, CDR1 LNHNV and CDR2 YYDKDF (reference sequence). The CDR3 totals 16 residues. The CDR3 bases are TGTGGCACCAGCAGACGCGGGCGGGAGAGTCCGAATACGCAGTATTTT. Residues: CGTSRRGRESPNTQYF.

In this sample, this clonotype turned up many times. This chain uses TRBV7-9 with TRBJ1-6; D not certain. The germline gives CDR1 SEHNR, CDR2 FQNEAQ (reference sequence). V was trimmed by 4 bases and J by 0 bases, leaving 13 bases between them. The CDR3 runs 17 residues. The CDR3 DNA reads as TGTGCCAGCAGCTCCTGGGATTCCAGCTCCTATAATTCACCCCTCCACTTT. It codes for CASSSWDSSSYNSPLHF.

The sample holds a few counts of this clonotype. This chain connects TRBV27 to TRBJ2-7; TRBD2 aligns across 7 bases. V lost 5 bases and J lost 3; bases outside the gene matches: 4. In germline, CDR1 is MNHEY, CDR2 SMNVEV (reference sequence). The CDR3 is 13 amino acids. The CDR3 DNA reads TGTGCCAGCAGTATAGCGGGCCACTACGAGCAGTACTTC. This gives the protein CASSIAGHYEQYF.

This clonotype was detected many times. V is TRBV4-1 and J is TRBJ1-1; D is unclear. CDR1 is MGHRA and CDR2 is YSYEKL in the germline V gene. This CDR3 region has 14 residues. The V and J ends lost 1 base and 3 bases respectively, with 9 bases between them. The CDR3 nucleotides are TGCGCCAGCAGCCAAGGAGAGGGAGACACTGAAGCTTTCTTT. Residues: CASSQGEGDTEAFF.

In its sample, this clonotype was seen many times. This sequence joins TRBV6-1 and TRBJ2-3, with TRBD2 matching 7 bases. Per the germline V gene, CDR1 is MNHNS and CDR2 is SASEGT. V dropped 5 bases and J dropped 0; count of bases not matched to a gene: 5. The CDR3 runs to 15 residues. The CDR3: CASSSPAGSTDTQYF. The CDR3 region has the DNA TGTGCCAGCAGTTCTCCAGCGGGAAGCACAGATACGCAGTATTTT.

This clonotype has more than one count but fewer than ten. This chain uses TRBV28 with TRBJ2-7, with 12 bases fitting TRBD2. This CDR3 region has 17 residues. V lost 6 bases and J lost 6; bases outside the gene matches: 15. Looked up from germline, CDR1 is MDHEN and CDR2 is SYDVKM. CDR3 amino acids: CASSNRGLAGGPGEQYF. In nucleotides, the CDR3 is TGTGCCAGCAGCAACCGGGGTCTAGCGGGAGGGCCGGGCGAGCAGTACTTC.

This clonotype was counted only a few times. This chain links TRBV7-6 with TRBJ1-6; D not resolved. The V gene's germline CDR1 is SGHVS and CDR2 FNYEAQ. Trimming left V 6 bases short and J 6 bases short, with 15 bases between. The CDR3 loop spans 15 amino acids. CDR3 protein: CASRRSDISNSPLHF. The CDR3 nucleotides read TGTGCCAGCAGGCGGAGCGATATTAGTAATTCACCCCTCCACTTT.

Concerning this clonotype: This may arise from a read error, as a much more abundant clone is one base away. This chain uses TRBV5-1 with TRBJ1-1; unclear D gene. The CDR3 extends over 15 amino acids. CDR1 and CDR2 from the germline V gene are SGHRS and YFSETQ. The V gene lost 0 bases and the J gene lost 7 bases, with 16 bases spanning the gap. CDR3 in DNA: TGCGCCAGCAGCTTGGTTGCGGGATGGGTCGATGAAGCTTTCTTT. It yields the protein CASSLVAGWVDEAFF.

This clonotype was recorded many times. The chain links TRBV7-9 to TRBJ2-5; 7 nucleotides line up with TRBD1. V dropped 5 bases and J dropped 9; count of bases not matched to a gene: 18. The CDR3 is made up of 16 amino acids. CDR1 SEHNR and CDR2 FQNEAQ come from the germline V gene (reference sequence). CDR3 in amino acids: CASSPRDSLTRDAQYF. CDR3 DNA sequence: TGTGCCAGCAGCCCCCGGGACAGCCTAACAAGAGACGCCCAGTACTTC.

This clonotype was seen a handful of times. A much larger clonotype is one base distant, so this may be a read error. This chain links TRBV5-1 with TRBJ1-4; no clear D. V lost 4 bases and J lost 4, with 14 bases in between. CDR3 length: 15 amino acids. Germline CDR1 reads SGHRS; CDR2 reads YFSETQ. CDR3 DNA: TGCGCCAGCAGCCAAGGGAGGGCCCTTAATGAAAAACTGTTTTTT. It codes for CASSQGRALNEKLFF.

The rearrangement uses TRBV5-1 and TRBJ2-5, with a weak D call TRBD2 (6 bases). This CDR3 region has 15 residues. Germline assignment: CDR1 SGHRS and CDR2 YFSETQ. With 1 base removed from V and 1 base from J, the gap between germline ends came to 11 bases. The CDR3 region is CASSLPNSGQETQYF. CDR3 in DNA: TGCGCCAGCAGCTTGCCTAATAGCGGCCAAGAGACCCAGTACTTC.

This clonotype has a count of ten or more. The chain joins TRBV27 to TRBJ2-5, with D perhaps assigned TRBD1 or TRBD2 (5 bases each). This CDR3 has 15 amino acids. The V end was cut by 2 bases, the J end by 4 bases, with 14 bases between. CDR1 is MNHEY, CDR2 SMNVEV, per germline (reference sequence). The CDR3 DNA sequence: TGTGCCAGCAGTTTAGGGGCCATGAGGGGAGAGACCCAGTACTTC. It encodes CASSLGAMRGETQYF.

This clonotype was observed a handful of times. This may stem from a read error, because a much larger clone lies one nucleotide away. The chain combines TRBV6-2 or TRBV6-3 with TRBJ1-2; 7 positions agree with TRBD1. The CDR3 consists of 17 residues. Unmatched junction bases numbered 19, after V lost 7 bases and J lost 5 bases. The germline V gene has CDR1 MNHEY and CDR2 SVGEGT. CDR3 loop: CASIKETGVGLVYGYTF. For the CDR3, the DNA is TGTGCCAGCATCAAGGAAACAGGGGTCGGACTAGTTTATGGCTACACCTTC.

A remark on this clonotype: With a much larger clone just one base away, this may be a read error. The chain links TRBV21-1 to TRBJ1-5; the table's D call, TRBD1, has no DNA check behind it. TRBV21-1 is marked as a pseudogene. This CDR3 spans 17 amino acids. CDR3 nucleotides: TGTGCCAGCAGCCAAAAGGATGAAAGACAGGGCTCTCAGCCCCAGCATTTT. It encodes CASSQKDERQGSQPQHF.